The source of this T cell receptor (beta chain) is a study of T cells in Graves' hyperthyroidism and ophthalmopathy. RNA transcripts served as the template for amplifying TCR beta CDR3 regions. First-round RT-PCR with HTBI primers amplified the TCR CDR3 region. Each CDR3 protein is one row after TCRdb ran MiXCR on the multiplex PCR reads. The data hold 150,000 or so distinct CDR3 sequences, with approximately 20% observed a single time. Study conclusions and caveats: Blood also showed most of the thyroid clonotypes that were expanded above 0.001.

There are 15 residues in the CDR3. The ends were cut back, 2 bases at V and 3 bases at J, with 11 bases in the middle. The germline gives CDR1 PRHDT, CDR2 FYEKMQ (reference sequence). With respect to this clonotype: Its antigen remains unidentified.

The sample consisted of blood. This TCR was recovered from a woman in her fifties or sixties with Graves' hyperthyroidism that later progressed to Graves' ophthalmopathy. The chain recombines TRBV13 with TRBJ2-4; D may be TRBD2 (5 bases). In nucleotides, the CDR3 is TGTGCCAGCAGCTTACTGCGGGCAAACAAAAACATTCAGTACTTC. Encoded protein: CASSLLRANKNIQYF. The full variable domain, rest sourced from reference TRBV13 and TRBJ2-4, is AAGVIQSPRHLIKEKRETATLKCYPIPRHDTVYWYQQGPGQDPQFLISFYEKMQSDKGSIPDRFSAQQFSDYHSELNMSSLELGDSALYFCASSLLRANKNIQYFGAGTRLSVL.